This is a list of T cell receptor beta chains from one sample in a study of blood T cell repertoires in COVID-19. Only in-frame clones appear in the TCRdb table, and some are missing; sequencing was by immunoSEQ multiplex PCR. Of roughly 230,000 clones in the sample, over 80% were seen once. Sequenced sample: peripheral blood. These receptors all come from a woman aged 60 to 75 with active or convalescent COVID-19. Both conserved end residues are part of each CDR3. Fields, in order: D gene, clone size, J gene, V gene, CDR3 protein, CDR3 DNA. The D gene is left open where the match is weak. A row's size may be missing; if present it is once, few, many or a size class.

d_gene: .; abundance: .; j_gene: TRBJ2-3; v_gene: TRBV7-9; CDR3aa: CASSLSRDRASTDTQYF; CDR3nt: TGTGCCAGCAGCCTGTCCAGGGATCGGGCTAGCACAGATACGCAGTATTTT
d_gene: .; abundance: .; j_gene: TRBJ2-3; v_gene: TRBV5-1; CDR3aa: CASSLATSTDTQYF; CDR3nt: TGCGCCAGCAGCTTGGCCACTAGCACAGATACGCAGTATTTT
d_gene: .; abundance: .; j_gene: TRBJ2-3; v_gene: TRBV27; CDR3aa: CASSLGHRARDTQYF; CDR3nt: TGTGCCAGCAGTTTAGGACACAGGGCGAGGGATACGCAGTATTTT
d_gene: .; abundance: .; j_gene: TRBJ1-2; v_gene: TRBV7-2; CDR3aa: CASSSTGGYGYTF; CDR3nt: TGTGCCAGCAGTTCAACCGGGGGGTATGGCTACACCTTC
d_gene: .; abundance: once; j_gene: TRBJ2-5; v_gene: TRBV25-1; CDR3aa: CASSELEGAGLETQYF; CDR3nt: TGTGCCAGCAGTGAATTGGAGGGGGCAGGATTGGAGACCCAGTACTTC
d_gene: .; abundance: once; j_gene: TRBJ1-5; v_gene: TRBV4-1; CDR3aa: CASSQAAGDQPQHF; CDR3nt: TGCGCCAGCAGCCAAGCGGCCGGGGATCAGCCCCAGCATTTT
d_gene: .; abundance: .; j_gene: TRBJ1-2; v_gene: TRBV5-4; CDR3aa: CASSSADRLNYGYTF; CDR3nt: TGTGCCAGCAGCTCGGCAGACAGACTCAACTATGGCTACACCTTC
d_gene: TRBD2; abundance: once; j_gene: TRBJ2-2; v_gene: TRBV18; CDR3aa: CASSPSSGKDTGELFF; CDR3nt: TGTGCCAGCTCACCATCTAGCGGGAAGGACACCGGGGAGCTGTTTTTT
d_gene: .; abundance: many; j_gene: TRBJ2-5; v_gene: TRBV7-9; CDR3aa: CASSPRRDNQYF; CDR3nt: TGTGCCAGCAGCCCTCGCCGAGACAATCAGTACTTC
d_gene: .; abundance: .; j_gene: TRBJ2-7; v_gene: TRBV9; CDR3aa: CASSVRDNYEQYF; CDR3nt: TGTGCCAGCAGCGTACGGGACAACTACGAGCAGTACTTC
d_gene: .; abundance: few; j_gene: TRBJ1-2; v_gene: TRBV3-1/TRBV3-2; CDR3aa: CASSQDSPGTYGYTF; CDR3nt: TGTGCCAGCAGCCAAGATAGTCCAGGTACCTATGGCTACACCTTC
d_gene: TRBD1; abundance: .; j_gene: TRBJ1-2; v_gene: TRBV18; CDR3aa: CASSPGQGGFYGYTF; CDR3nt: TGTGCCAGCTCTCCTGGACAGGGGGGTTTTTATGGCTACACCTTC
d_gene: .; abundance: .; j_gene: TRBJ1-2; v_gene: TRBV11-2; CDR3aa: CASGDLTNYGYTF; CDR3nt: TGTGCCAGCGGAGACCTCACCAACTATGGCTACACCTTC
d_gene: .; abundance: .; j_gene: TRBJ2-1; v_gene: TRBV4-2; CDR3aa: CASSQGGRGYNEQFF; CDR3nt: TGTGCCAGCAGCCAAGGGGGTAGGGGCTACAATGAGCAGTTCTTC
d_gene: .; abundance: .; j_gene: TRBJ2-6; v_gene: TRBV27; CDR3aa: CASSRGTPLRRDSGANVLTF; CDR3nt: TGTGCCAGCAGTCGAGGGACACCCCTTAGAAGAGACTCTGGGGCCAACGTCCTGACTTTC
d_gene: TRBD2; abundance: .; j_gene: TRBJ2-3; v_gene: TRBV4-1; CDR3aa: CASSQDWDYSTDTQYF; CDR3nt: TGCGCCAGCAGCCAAGATTGGGACTACAGCACAGATACGCAGTATTTT
d_gene: .; abundance: .; j_gene: TRBJ2-1; v_gene: TRBV7-9; CDR3aa: CASSPGLNEQFF; CDR3nt: TGTGCCAGCAGCCCAGGTCTGAATGAGCAGTTCTTC
d_gene: .; abundance: .; j_gene: TRBJ2-7; v_gene: TRBV13; CDR3aa: CASSLAQDSYEQYF; CDR3nt: TGTGCCAGCAGCTTAGCTCAGGATTCCTACGAGCAGTACTTC
d_gene: TRBD1; abundance: .; j_gene: TRBJ1-4; v_gene: TRBV6-5; CDR3aa: CASSYSTGVNEKLFF; CDR3nt: TGTGCCAGCAGTTATTCAACAGGGGTCAATGAAAAACTGTTTTTT
d_gene: TRBD2; abundance: once; j_gene: TRBJ2-4; v_gene: TRBV19; CDR3aa: CASSIGFARELTKNIQYF; CDR3nt: TGTGCCAGTAGTATAGGGTTCGCGCGGGAGTTGACCAAAAACATTCAGTACTTC
d_gene: .; abundance: .; j_gene: TRBJ1-5; v_gene: TRBV10-3; CDR3aa: CATTGGMGNNQPQHF; CDR3nt: TGTGCCACAACGGGGGGGATGGGGAACAATCAGCCCCAGCATTTT